This passage covers 18 T cell receptor beta chains from one sample sequenced in a study of T cells in Graves' hyperthyroidism and ophthalmopathy. The TCR beta CDR3 regions underwent amplification using RNA transcripts as the source. An initial round of RT-PCR targeting the TCR CDR3 relied on the HTBI primer set. Via MiXCR, TCRdb re-called the multiplex PCR reads, giving one row per CDR3 protein. This table holds approximately 380,000 distinct CDR3 sequences, around a sixth found once. The sample comprised blood. These receptors all stem from a man between 18 and 29 years old with Graves' ophthalmopathy.

This clonotype came up many times. The V call is TRBV6-1, the J call TRBJ2-2; no reliable D call. The CDR3 length is 13 residues. CDR1 is MNHNS and CDR2 is SASEGT in the germline V gene. The V gene lost 5 bases and the J gene lost 3 bases, with 7 bases spanning the gap. CDR3 coding DNA: TGTGCCAGCAGTTACATCTACACCGGGGAGCTGTTTTTT. It specifies CASSYIYTGELFF.

J is TRBJ2-1 and V is TRBV7-3; D is undetermined. Germline V gene sequence: CDR1 SGHTA, CDR2 FQGTGA. V was pared by 5 bases and J by 7 bases, with 12 bases between. This CDR3 has 13 amino acids. CDR3 amino acids: CASSLQDQNEQFF. The CDR3 DNA sequence: TGTGCCAGCAGCCTCCAGGATCAGAATGAGCAGTTCTTC.

This clonotype was counted at least ten times. The chain joins TRBV3-1 to TRBJ2-3; 11 positions agree with TRBD1. V lost 4 bases, J lost 3 bases, and 9 bases stayed unmatched. The CDR3 runs 17 residues. From germline, CDR1 is LGHDT and CDR2 YNNKEL (reference sequence). The CDR3: CASSPIGTGGLTDTQYF. The CDR3 coding sequence is TGTGCCAGCAGCCCCATCGGGACAGGGGGTTTGACAGATACGCAGTATTTT.

The chain couples TRBV5-6 to TRBJ2-1; no clear D gene. V was pared by 4 bases and J by 10 bases, with 15 bases between. Germline V gives CDR1 SGHDT, CDR2 YYEEEE. CDR3 length equals 13 residues. CDR3 nucleotide sequence: TGTGCCAGCAGCCGTTCGTACCCTCGGGAGCAGTTCTTC. Protein: CASSRSYPREQFF.

V usage is TRBV4-1 and J usage is TRBJ1-4; no clear D. The length of the CDR3 is 12 residues. Trimming pared 4 bases from V and 8 bases from J, leaving 8 bases between. Looked up from germline, CDR1 is MGHRA and CDR2 is YSYEKL. The DNA for the CDR3 is TGCGCCAGCAGCCCCTCGTCCGAAAAACTGTTTTTT. This encodes CASSPSSEKLFF.

This clonotype was found a few times. The chain uses TRBV10-3 and TRBJ1-1; D is unclear. V was cut by 6 bases and J by 3 bases, with 11 bases left in between. Germline lookup yields CDR1 ENHRY and CDR2 SYGVKD. The CDR3 spans 13 residues. CDR3 in DNA: TGTGCCATCAGAAACCGGGATGACACTGAAGCTTTCTTT. It translates to CAIRNRDDTEAFF.

A word on this clonotype: This clone may be a read error of a much larger clone one base away. CDR3 DNA: TGTGCCAGCTCATCCCCCAGTAGGGCAGGGGAGCAGTACTTC. Translating it yields CASSSPSRAGEQYF. The gene calls are TRBV18 and TRBJ2-7; TRBD1 is a possible D gene (5 bases). Trimming pared 5 bases from V and 7 bases from J, leaving 18 bases between. The germline CDR1 and CDR2 sequences are KGHSH and LQKENI. The CDR3 extends over 14 amino acids.

This clonotype has a handful of counts. CDR3 amino acids: CASSAFGLIETQYF. DNA for the CDR3: TGTGCCAGCAGCGCCTTTGGTTTGATAGAGACCCAGTACTTC. The V call is TRBV9, the J call TRBJ2-5; no reliable D call. This CDR3 has 14 amino acids. Trimming removed 3 bases at V and 4 bases at J, with 13 bases between. Germline CDR1 is SGDLS and CDR2 is YYNGEE. Based on the CDR3 plus reference TRBV9 and TRBJ2-5, the full variable domain is DSGVTQTPKHLITATGQRVTLRCSPRSGDLSVYWYQQSLDQGLQFLIQYYNGEERAKGNILERFSAQQFPDLHSELNLSSLELGDSALYFCASSAFGLIETQYFGPGTRLLVL.

For this clonotype: At one boundary the junction diverges from the germline segment, which might be a read error. The CDR3 DNA reads as TGCGCCAGCAGCTTGGACCAGGGGAACTATGGCCACACCTTC. Translation: CASSLDQGNYGHTF. The chain links TRBV5-1 to TRBJ1-2; weak D call: TRBD1 (6 bases). The CDR3 extends over 14 amino acids. Germline CDR1 and CDR2: SGHRS and YFSETQ.

This clonotype showed up many times. The CDR3, as DNA: TGTGCCAGCAGTCCCCCCCGAGCCTACGAGCAGTACTTC. This codes for CASSPPRAYEQYF. J is TRBJ2-7 and V is TRBV28, with D unresolved. Germline CDR1 and CDR2: MDHEN and SYDVKM. V lost 5 bases and J 2 bases, leaving 10 bases between the germline ends. The CDR3 contains 13 residues.

This clonotype was seen repeatedly, ten times or more. The rearrangement links TRBV5-1 to TRBJ2-1; 10 positions agree with TRBD2. Germline CDR1 is SGHRS and CDR2 is YFSETQ. This CDR3 is built from 13 residues. J lost 7 bases, V lost 4 bases, and 2 bases had no gene match. The CDR3 sequence: CASSASGGNEQFF. The CDR3 coding sequence is TGCGCCAGCAGCGCTAGCGGGGGAAATGAGCAGTTCTTC. The whole variable domain, filled in from reference TRBV5-1 and TRBJ2-1, reads KAGVTQTPRYLIKTRGQQVTLSCSPISGHRSVSWYQQTPGQGLQFLFEYFSETQRNKGNFPGRFSGRQFSNSRSEMNVSTLELGDSALYLCASSASGGNEQFFGPGTRLTVL.

J is TRBJ1-1 and V is TRBV19; no reliable D call. Trimming cost V 0 bases and J 5 bases, with 1 base left between them. The germline V gene has CDR1 LNHDA and CDR2 SQIVND (reference sequence). CDR3 length equals 11 residues. The CDR3 sequence is CASSIETEAFF. CDR3 nucleotide sequence: TGTGCCAGTAGTATAGAGACTGAAGCTTTCTTT.

This clonotype was recorded many times. V gene TRBV7-9 combines with J gene TRBJ2-5, with D perhaps TRBD2 (5 bases). The V gene lost 4 bases and the J gene lost 4 bases, with 19 bases spanning the gap. The CDR3 spans 16 residues. CDR1 is SEHNR, CDR2 FQNEAQ, per germline (reference sequence). The CDR3: CASSSPDVGVAETQYF. The CDR3 DNA reads TGTGCCAGCAGCTCCCCGGACGTGGGAGTGGCAGAGACCCAGTACTTC.

This clonotype was seen many times. The chain couples TRBV15 to TRBJ2-7; TRBD2 matches at 13 bases. CDR1 and CDR2 (germline): LNHNV, YYDKDF (reference sequence). With 3 bases clipped from V and 4 bases from J, the junction kept 6 bases outside the gene matches. The CDR3 has 16 residues. CDR3 sequence (DNA): TGTGCCACCAGCAGTACGACTAGCGGGGGGTCTTACGAGCAGTACTTC. Translating gives CATSSTTSGGSYEQYF.

This clonotype was recorded at least ten times. This chain links TRBV5-1 with TRBJ2-1; D remains unclear. From germline, CDR1 is SGHRS and CDR2 YFSETQ. The CDR3 is made up of 13 amino acids. Trimming left V 10 bases short and J 4 bases short, with 15 bases between. Here the CDR3 reads CACRTDSYNEQFF. The CDR3 DNA reads TGCGCCTGTCGAACGGATTCATACAATGAGCAGTTCTTC.

The chain links TRBV20-1 to TRBJ1-5, with a weak D call TRBD1 (5 bases). Trimming stripped 4 bases from V and 1 base from J, with 11 bases between. The CDR3 has 14 residues. Germline values: CDR1 DFQATT, CDR2 SNEGSKA (reference sequence). CDR3 DNA sequence: TGCAGTGCTAAGAGGGGAGAGAGCAATCAGCCCCAGCATTTT. Translating gives CSAKRGESNQPQHF.

This clonotype was seen a handful of times. The chain carries TRBV28 and TRBJ1-2; the D gene is possibly TRBD1 (5 bases). The V end lost 5 bases, the J end lost 4 bases, and 14 bases lay between the germline ends. The V gene's germline CDR1 is MDHEN and CDR2 SYDVKM. The CDR3 is 14 amino acids. The CDR3 DNA follows: TGTGCCAGCAGTCTCCCGGGGACTCTCTATGGCTACACCTTC. It is translated as CASSLPGTLYGYTF.

This clonotype was counted ten times or more. The chain combines TRBV11-2 with TRBJ2-3, with D maybe TRBD2 (6 bases). This CDR3 is built from 15 residues. V was shortened by 2 bases and J by 1 base, with 10 bases between the two germline ends. Germline CDR1 is SGHAT and CDR2 is FQNNGV. This chain's CDR3 is CASSLWASGTDTQYF. CDR3 nucleotides: TGTGCCAGCAGCTTATGGGCTAGCGGCACAGATACGCAGTATTTT.